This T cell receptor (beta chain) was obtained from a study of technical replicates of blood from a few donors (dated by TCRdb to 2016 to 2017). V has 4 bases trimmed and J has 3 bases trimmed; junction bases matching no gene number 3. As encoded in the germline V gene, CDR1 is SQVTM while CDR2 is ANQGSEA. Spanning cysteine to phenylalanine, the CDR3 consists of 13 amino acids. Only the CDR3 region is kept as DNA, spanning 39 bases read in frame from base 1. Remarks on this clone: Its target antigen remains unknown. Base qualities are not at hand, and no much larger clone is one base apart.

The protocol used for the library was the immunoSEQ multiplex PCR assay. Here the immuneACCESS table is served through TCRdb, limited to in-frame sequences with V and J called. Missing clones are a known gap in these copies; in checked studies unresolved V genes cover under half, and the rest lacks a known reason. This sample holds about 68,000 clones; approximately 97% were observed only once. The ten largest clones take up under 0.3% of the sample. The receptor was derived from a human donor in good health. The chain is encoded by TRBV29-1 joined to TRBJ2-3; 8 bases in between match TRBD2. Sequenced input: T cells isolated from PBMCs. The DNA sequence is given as TGCAGCGTTGTTGCGGGAGGAACAGATACGCAGTATTTT. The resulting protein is CSVVAGGTDTQYF.